Presented here are 29 T cell receptor beta chains from one specimen sequenced in a study of blood T cell repertoires in COVID-19. Clones were sequenced by immunoSEQ multiplex PCR, and TCRdb holds only the in-frame ones, with some missing. The sample contains 190,000 or so clones, approximately 86% of which appear only once. What was sequenced was peripheral blood. The source of these receptors is a man between 35 and 55 years old with active or convalescent COVID-19.

About this clone itself: The junction departs from the called germline gene at one end, perhaps through a read error. This sequence joins TRBV7-7 and TRBJ2-2; D is uncertain. The germline gives CDR1 SSHAT, CDR2 FNYEAQ (reference sequence). The CDR3 is made up of 13 amino acids. In nucleotides, the CDR3 is TGTGCTAGCAGCCGCGAGAACACCGGGGAGCTGTTTTTT. It codes for CASSRENTGELFF.

This chain joins TRBV6-6 and TRBJ2-2, with D tentatively TRBD2 (5 bases). CDR1 and CDR2 from the germline V gene are MNHNY and SVGAGI (reference sequence). This CDR3 spans 16 amino acids. Trimming left V 4 bases short and J 0 bases short, with 12 bases between. CDR3 bases: TGTGCCAGCAGTTTGCTAGACGGGACGAACACCGGGGAGCTGTTTTTT. It encodes CASSLLDGTNTGELFF.

The chain employs TRBV19 and TRBJ1-1, with D hard to call. The germline V gene encodes CDR1 LNHDA and CDR2 SQIVND (reference sequence). Trimming pared 8 bases from V and 2 bases from J, leaving 15 bases between. The CDR3 consists of 14 residues. CDR3 coding DNA: TGTGCCAGTGCCTCCGCGGGGTCAAACACTGAAGCTTTCTTT. This encodes CASASAGSNTEAFF.

The V call is TRBV19, the J call TRBJ2-4, with a tentative D call TRBD2 (5 bases). V gave up 7 bases and J gave up 0 bases, with 16 bases separating them. The CDR3 runs 16 residues. The germline CDR1 and CDR2 sequences are LNHDA and SQIVND (reference sequence). This CDR3 reads CASKPTTGVAKNIQYF. Here the CDR3 DNA reads TGTGCCAGTAAGCCCACCACCGGGGTAGCCAAAAACATTCAGTACTTC. Variable domain in full (rest from reference TRBV19 and TRBJ2-4): DGGITQSPKYLFRKEGQNVTLSCEQNLNHDAMYWYRQDPGQGLRLIYYSQIVNDFQKGDIAEGYSVSREKKESFPLTVTSAQKNPTAFYLCASKPTTGVAKNIQYFGAGTRLSVL.

The V and J genes are TRBV28 and TRBJ1-6; no reliable D call. CDR3 length: 14 amino acids. V was pared by 6 bases and J by 9 bases, with 15 bases between. Germline V gives CDR1 MDHEN, CDR2 SYDVKM. CDR3 sequence reads: CASRTGRPTSPLHF. The CDR3 region has the DNA TGTGCCAGCAGGACCGGCAGGCCTACTTCACCCCTCCACTTT.

The V gene is TRBV7-3, the J gene TRBJ1-6; D is unclear. The CDR3 spans 16 residues. The V gene lost 5 bases and the J gene lost 0 bases, with 11 bases spanning the gap. Germline V CDR1 and CDR2: SGHTA, FQGTGA. CDR3 in DNA: TGTGCCAGCAGCCGTACAGCCAGCTCCTATAATTCACCCCTCCACTTT. This sequence encodes CASSRTASSYNSPLHF.

This chain links TRBV4-1 with TRBJ1-6; 7 positions match TRBD1. The germline V gene encodes CDR1 MGHRA and CDR2 YSYEKL. The CDR3 runs 15 residues. J was trimmed by 8 bases and V by 4 bases; bases with no gene match: 8. The CDR3 sequence: CASSRGQTPDSPLHF. The CDR3 bases are TGCGCCAGCAGCCGGGGACAGACGCCCGATTCACCCCTCCACTTT.

The rearrangement joins TRBV3-1 (or the pseudogene TRBV3-2) to TRBJ1-1; D remains ambiguous. The CDR3 extends over 13 amino acids. Germline values: CDR1 LGHDT, CDR2 YNNKEL (reference sequence). The ends were cut back, 5 bases at V and 0 bases at J, with 7 bases in the middle. The CDR3 reads CASSSTVNTEAFF. CDR3 in DNA: TGTGCCAGCAGCTCAACAGTGAACACTGAAGCTTTCTTT.

About this clone itself: Distinct nucleotide sequences in the sample also encode this CDR3. The chain carries TRBV9 and TRBJ2-3; D possibly corresponds to TRBD2 (6 bases). The length of the CDR3 is 15 residues. V was shortened by 2 bases and J by 0 bases, with 10 bases between the two germline ends. The germline CDR1 and CDR2 sequences are SGDLS and YYNGEE. The CDR3 DNA reads as TGTGCCAGCAGCGTCGGGCGGGGAAGCACAGATACGCAGTATTTT. It specifies CASSVGRGSTDTQYF.

J is TRBJ2-1 and V is TRBV21-1; the D segment call TRBD2 is taken from the table without a DNA check. TRBV21-1 is assigned pseudogene status. This CDR3 spans 13 amino acids. CDR3 loop: CASSKTSTDEQFF. CDR3 DNA: TGTGCCAGCAGCAAGACTAGTACCGATGAGCAGTTCTTC.

The chain employs TRBV6-5 and TRBJ1-4; D might be TRBD1 (5 bases). Germline-derived CDR1 and CDR2 are MNHEY and SVGAGI. V was shortened by 8 bases and J by 8 bases, with 12 bases between the two germline ends. The CDR3 sequence is 12 residues long. For the CDR3, the DNA is TGTGCCAGCCGAATAGGGGAAGAAAAACTGTTTTTT. Translation: CASRIGEEKLFF.

The CDR3 here is CASSHPIVSAYTEAFF. DNA of the CDR3: TGCGCCAGCAGCCACCCAATTGTGAGCGCATACACTGAAGCTTTCTTT. The chain is built from TRBV4-1 and TRBJ1-1; D remains unclear. Germline-derived CDR1 and CDR2 are MGHRA and YSYEKL. The V end was cut by 3 bases, the J end by 3 bases, with 17 bases between. This CDR3 spans 16 amino acids.

The chain recombines TRBV6-5 with TRBJ2-3, with 7 bases that match TRBD2. The CDR3 has 16 residues. V lost 0 bases, J lost 2 bases, and 5 bases stayed unmatched. The germline gives CDR1 MNHEY, CDR2 SVGAGI. CDR3 DNA: TGTGCCAGCAGTTACTCTGCGGGGGATACCACAGATACGCAGTATTTT. Its protein product is CASSYSAGDTTDTQYF.

The genes are TRBV5-4 and TRBJ1-4; 7 nucleotides match TRBD1. CDR3 length equals 14 residues. Trimming took 4 bases from V and 3 from J; bases not matched to a gene: 3. Germline V CDR1 and CDR2: SGHNT, YYREEE (reference sequence). Written as DNA, the CDR3 is TGTGCCAGCAGCCCCGGGACAGCTAATGAAAAACTGTTTTTT. Translating it yields CASSPGTANEKLFF.

CDR3 coding DNA: TGTGCCAGCAGCCAAAGACTAGCGGGGGATAGCACAGATACGCAGTATTTT. As protein: CASSQRLAGDSTDTQYF. V gene TRBV4-2 combines with J gene TRBJ2-3; TRBD2 matches at 12 bases. J was trimmed by 0 bases and V by 2 bases; bases with no gene match: 3. Germline V gives CDR1 LGHNA, CDR2 YNFKEQ. The CDR3 is 17 amino acids.

The V call is TRBV20-1, the J call TRBJ2-1; D ambiguous. From germline, CDR1 is DFQATT and CDR2 SNEGSKA (reference sequence). The germline V and J ends were trimmed by 2 bases and 10 bases, with 6 bases remaining between them. This CDR3 is 10 amino acids long. CDR3 sequence (DNA): TGCAGTGCTAGACAGGCAGAGCAGTTCTTC. It codes for CSARQAEQFF.

V gene TRBV5-1 combines with J gene TRBJ2-1; 9 bases align to TRBD1. Losses at the gene ends were 3 bases for V and 6 bases for J; bases not matched to a gene: 7. The CDR3 covers 15 residues. CDR1 SGHRS and CDR2 YFSETQ come from the germline V gene. Here the CDR3 reads CASSSRDRDLNEQFF. The CDR3 DNA is TGCGCCAGCAGCTCCCGGGACAGGGACCTCAATGAGCAGTTCTTC.

This clone came up once. The chain uses TRBV7-9 and TRBJ2-3; D possibly corresponds to TRBD1 (7 bases). The V end lost 3 bases, the J end lost 2 bases, and 15 bases lay between the germline ends. From germline, CDR1 is SEHNR and CDR2 FQNEAQ (reference sequence). The CDR3 sequence is 16 residues long. CDR3 region: CASSFHRGGDTDTQYF. The CDR3 DNA reads as TGTGCCAGCAGCTTCCACAGGGGAGGCGACACAGATACGCAGTATTTT.

The chain recombines TRBV28 with TRBJ1-4; D call uncertain. The CDR3 is 14 residues long. CDR1 is MDHEN and CDR2 is SYDVKM in the germline V gene. V lost 6 bases to trimming and J lost 3 bases, with 11 bases between them. Here the CDR3 reads CASRPGPPNEKLFF. In nucleotides, the CDR3 is TGTGCCAGCAGACCAGGTCCCCCTAATGAAAAACTGTTTTTT.

Only a few counts were recorded for this clone. The chain carries TRBV11-2 and TRBJ1-2; D unresolved. Trimming shortened V by 5 bases and J by 3 bases, and 13 bases separated the two germline ends. Germline V gene lookup returns CDR1 SGHAT and CDR2 FQNNGV. CDR3 length: 14 amino acids. The CDR3 bases are TGTGCCAGCAGCCTCCGACACTCCGACTATGGCTACACCTTC. It encodes CASSLRHSDYGYTF.

The chain uses TRBV25-1 and TRBJ2-3; no clear D. The CDR3 has 16 residues. Germline V gene data show CDR1 as MGHDK and CDR2 as SYGVNS. Trimming pared 2 bases from V and 2 bases from J, leaving 14 bases between. The CDR3 sequence is CASSELGQVPTDTQYF. CDR3 sequence (DNA): TGTGCCAGCAGTGAACTTGGGCAGGTCCCCACAGATACGCAGTATTTT.

This chain joins TRBV5-8 and TRBJ2-5; TRBD1 aligns across 7 bases. The V gene end was trimmed by 4 bases and the J gene end by 5 bases; junction bases not matched to a gene: 8. The CDR3 extends over 14 amino acids. CDR1 and CDR2 from the germline V gene are SGHTS and YDEGEE. The CDR3 region is CASSPGQWLETQYF. In DNA, the CDR3 is TGTGCCAGCAGCCCGGGACAGTGGTTGGAGACCCAGTACTTC.

This rearrangement joins TRBV11-2 to TRBJ1-5; weak D call: TRBD1 (6 bases). Germline V CDR1 and CDR2: SGHAT, FQNNGV. V dropped 3 bases and J dropped 4 bases, with 10 bases sitting between them. This CDR3 has 14 residues. The CDR3 sequence: CASSFGQPNQPQHF. In DNA form, the CDR3 reads TGTGCCAGCAGCTTCGGACAGCCTAATCAGCCCCAGCATTTT.

This clone was seen more than once but under ten times. The rearrangement links TRBV7-9 to TRBJ1-5; possible D gene TRBD1, 5 bases. The length of the CDR3 is 14 residues. Trimming left V 1 base short and J 7 bases short, with 11 bases between. Looked up from germline, CDR1 is SEHNR and CDR2 is FQNEAQ (reference sequence). CDR3 amino acids: CASSLGTRGQPQHF. DNA for the CDR3: TGTGCCAGCAGCTTAGGAACTCGGGGGCAGCCCCAGCATTTT.

The chain employs TRBV4-2 and TRBJ2-3; D is perhaps TRBD2 (5 bases). This CDR3 contains 14 residues. The V and J ends lost 4 bases and 5 bases respectively, with 13 bases between them. Germline lookup yields CDR1 LGHNA and CDR2 YNFKEQ. The CDR3 bases are TGTGCCAGCAGCCTTATGACCGAGGGAGATACGCAGTATTTT. Its protein is CASSLMTEGDTQYF.

Here the CDR3 reads CSAGLPPGNEQFF. DNA of the CDR3: TGCAGCGCTGGACTCCCGCCCGGCAATGAGCAGTTCTTC. The V call is TRBV29-1, the J call TRBJ2-1, with D perhaps TRBD2 (5 bases). The germline gives CDR1 SQVTM, CDR2 ANQGSEA. V gave up 7 bases and J gave up 6 bases, with 16 bases separating them. The CDR3 has 13 amino acids.

The chain carries TRBV4-2 and TRBJ2-5, with TRBD1 matching 10 bases. The V segment lost 1 base and the J segment 0 bases; nucleotides outside the gene matches: 5. This CDR3 is 17 amino acids long. Germline CDR1 and CDR2: LGHNA and YNFKEQ. The CDR3 sequence is CASSQGGGQGYQETQYF. The CDR3 DNA reads TGTGCCAGCAGCCAAGGGGGGGGACAGGGGTACCAAGAGACCCAGTACTTC.

The rearrangement links TRBV10-3 to TRBJ2-2, with TRBD2 identical over 9 bases. With V trimmed by 9 bases and J by 5 bases, 7 bases remained unmatched. The CDR3 has 14 residues. Germline values: CDR1 ENHRY, CDR2 SYGVKD. CDR3 DNA sequence: TGTGCCATAGCGGGGGGCCAGGGTACCGGGGAGCTGTTTTTT. As protein: CAIAGGQGTGELFF.

In this sample, this clone turned up a few times. The rearrangement uses TRBV28 and TRBJ2-1, with 7 bases matching TRBD2. With V trimmed by 4 bases and J by 4 bases, 4 bases remained unmatched. The germline CDR1 and CDR2 sequences are MDHEN and SYDVKM. The CDR3 runs 14 residues. In DNA, the CDR3 is TGTGCCAGCAGTTCCCCTAGCGGTTACAATGAGCAGTTCTTC. It is translated as CASSSPSGYNEQFF.